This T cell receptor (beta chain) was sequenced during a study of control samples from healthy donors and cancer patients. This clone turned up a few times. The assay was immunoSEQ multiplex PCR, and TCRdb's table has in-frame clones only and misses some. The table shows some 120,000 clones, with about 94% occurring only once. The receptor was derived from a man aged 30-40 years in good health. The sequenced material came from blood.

The CDR3 protein is CASSLGTSSGANVLTF. The CDR3 DNA reads TGTGCCAGCAGCTTAGGCACATCATCTGGGGCCAACGTCCTGACTTTC. The rearrangement joins TRBV7-6 to TRBJ2-6; D gene unclear. The length of the CDR3 is 16 residues. V was cut by 1 base and J by 1 base, with 8 bases left in between. CDR1 and CDR2 from the germline V gene are SGHVS and FNYEAQ.